The 23 T cell receptor beta chains in this list originate from one sample, sequenced in a study of early stage breast cancer tumors. The data were produced by immunoSEQ multiplex PCR, yet TCRdb's version contains in-frame clones alone and is incomplete. The sample lists a few thousand clones, 78% occurring once. The sample taken for sequencing was normal breast tissue next to the tumor. The receptors originated from a person aged 70 to 80 with breast cancer.

The rearrangement uses TRBV6-1 and TRBJ2-2, with TRBD1 identical over 7 bases. The V and J ends lost 4 bases and 7 bases, in that order; junction bases with no gene match: 6. The germline CDR1 and CDR2 sequences are MNHNS and SASEGT. The CDR3 extends over 14 amino acids. CDR3 in amino acids: CASSGEQGIGELFF. CDR3 DNA sequence: TGTGCCAGCAGTGGGGAACAGGGGATCGGGGAGCTGTTTTTT.

The chain joins TRBV6-4 to TRBJ2-6; D might be TRBD1 (5 bases). Germline values: CDR1 MRHNA, CDR2 SNTAGT. CDR3 length equals 18 residues. The V end was cut by 3 bases, the J end by 4 bases, with 19 bases between. This chain's CDR3 is CASSDPQGAVRGANVLTF. CDR3 coding DNA: TGTGCCAGCAGTGATCCCCAAGGGGCTGTTCGGGGGGCCAACGTCCTGACTTTC.

The rearrangement uses TRBV6-6 and TRBJ2-6; D call uncertain. This CDR3 is 15 amino acids long. In germline, CDR1 is MNHNY, CDR2 SVGAGI (reference sequence). V lost 6 bases, J lost 4 bases, and 13 bases lay in between. CDR3 sequence reads: CASSDTGWGANVLTF. CDR3 DNA: TGTGCCAGCAGCGACACCGGTTGGGGGGCCAACGTCCTGACTTTC.

The chain recombines TRBV27 with TRBJ2-7, with D possibly matching TRBD1 (5 bases). The V end lost 6 bases, the J end lost 2 bases, and 11 bases lay between the germline ends. The germline V gene encodes CDR1 MNHEY and CDR2 SMNVEV (reference sequence). This CDR3 is 13 amino acids long. The CDR3 nucleotides read TGTGCCAGCAGGGCGACAGCAACCTACGAGCAGTACTTC. Its protein product is CASRATATYEQYF.

The chain has TRBV19 and TRBJ2-5; TRBD2 matches 7 bases. Germline V CDR1 and CDR2: LNHDA, SQIVND (reference sequence). The CDR3 length is 14 residues. The V segment lost 7 bases and the J segment 2 bases; nucleotides outside the gene matches: 7. CDR3 protein: CASNGGDLQETQYF. The DNA of the CDR3 is TGTGCCAGTAATGGGGGGGACCTACAAGAGACCCAGTACTTC.

CDR3 sequence reads: CASSAQRIGYNEQFF. The CDR3 DNA reads TGTGCCAGCAGTGCCCAGCGGATAGGGTACAATGAGCAGTTCTTC. The chain links TRBV2 to TRBJ2-1; D perhaps matches TRBD2 (5 bases). Germline V gene data show CDR1 as SNHLY and CDR2 as FYNNEI. Trimming pared 4 bases from V and 4 bases from J, leaving 14 bases between. The CDR3 totals 15 residues. The full variable domain, rest sourced from reference TRBV2 and TRBJ2-1, is EPEVTQTPSHQVTQMGQEVILRCVPISNHLYFYWYRQILGQKVEFLVSFYNNEISEKSEIFDDQFSVERPDGSNFTLKIRSTKLEDSAMYFCASSAQRIGYNEQFFGPGTRLTVL.

The V and J genes are TRBV6-4 and TRBJ2-7, with D tentatively TRBD1 (5 bases). This CDR3 region has 13 residues. CDR1 MRHNA and CDR2 SNTAGT come from the germline V gene. V lost 3 bases, J lost 1 base, and 7 bases lay in between. In DNA, the CDR3 is TGTGCCAGCAGTGAACAGGAGTCCTACGAGCAGTACTTC. Protein sequence: CASSEQESYEQYF.

This clone came up once. V and J are TRBV4-3 and TRBJ2-3; TRBD1 matches 10 bases. Germline loops: CDR1 LGHNA, CDR2 YSLEER. V dropped 6 bases and J dropped 4; count of bases not matched to a gene: 4. The CDR3 has 14 amino acids. The CDR3 spells CASSRGQGADTQYF. The CDR3 DNA sequence: TGCGCCAGCAGTCGCGGACAGGGGGCAGATACGCAGTATTTT.

The chain uses TRBV6-5 and TRBJ1-3; no definite D call. CDR1 and CDR2 from the germline V gene are MNHEY and SVGAGI. This CDR3 spans 14 amino acids. V lost 9 bases and J lost 0, with 12 bases in between. CDR3 nucleotides: TGTGCCAGTTCGGACGGGAGCTCTGGAAACACCATATATTTT. Amino acids: CASSDGSSGNTIYF.

The rearrangement uses TRBV5-4 and TRBJ1-4; D gene ambiguous. Trimming shortened V by 4 bases and J by 8 bases, and 21 bases separated the two germline ends. This CDR3 contains 16 residues. Germline V gives CDR1 SGHNT, CDR2 YYREEE (reference sequence). The CDR3 nucleotides read TGTGCCAGCAGCCAGGAGGGCCGGGAAGGGCGCGAAAAACTGTTTTTT. Residues: CASSQEGREGREKLFF.

Only a few counts were recorded for this clone. The chain employs TRBV29-1 and TRBJ2-2; 8 bases align to TRBD2. V trimming: 6 bases; J trimming: 5 bases; junction bases outside the gene matches: 17. The length of the CDR3 is 17 residues. CDR1 and CDR2 (germline): SQVTM, ANQGSEA. CDR3 DNA sequence: TGCAGCGTCCAAAATATCCAAAGCGGGAGCGGTACCGGGGAGCTGTTTTTT. Protein product: CSVQNIQSGSGTGELFF.

CDR3 amino acids: CASSELGGALNYGYTF. DNA for the CDR3: TGTGCCAGCAGTGAATTAGGGGGGGCCCTCAACTATGGCTACACCTTC. The genes are TRBV6-1 and TRBJ1-2, with a tentative D call TRBD1 (6 bases). The V gene's germline CDR1 is MNHNS and CDR2 SASEGT. Trimming cost V 2 bases and J 2 bases, with 15 bases left between them. The CDR3 length is 16 residues.

The genes are TRBV5-5 and TRBJ2-3; weak D call: TRBD2 (5 bases). The CDR3 is made up of 16 amino acids. Between the trimmed V and J ends, which lost 0 bases and 6 bases, there was a span of 17 bases. CDR1 and CDR2 (germline): SGHKS, YYEKEE (reference sequence). Here the CDR3 DNA reads TGTGCCAGCAGCTTGGTCCCTCCCGGTAGGGAGGATACGCAGTATTTT. Protein sequence: CASSLVPPGREDTQYF.

The CDR3 region is CASSFNGAAGAQETQYF. The CDR3 DNA is TGCGCCAGCAGCTTTAACGGCGCGGCGGGGGCCCAAGAGACCCAGTACTTC. The chain joins TRBV5-1 to TRBJ2-5, with a tentative D call TRBD2 (7 bases). CDR3 length: 17 residues. The ends were cut back, 2 bases at V and 1 base at J, with 18 bases in the middle. Germline CDR1 is SGHRS and CDR2 is YFSETQ.

The chain joins TRBV28 to TRBJ2-7; D call uncertain. Trimming took off 2 bases at V and 3 bases at J, with 14 bases between the two ends. Germline V lookup: CDR1 MDHEN, CDR2 SYDVKM. This CDR3 contains 15 residues. DNA of the CDR3: TGTGCCAGCAGTTTAATGGCCAGTGGTCTCTACGAGCAGTACTTC. As protein: CASSLMASGLYEQYF.

V usage is TRBV6-6 and J usage is TRBJ1-2; 7 positions agree with TRBD1. Trimming removed 11 bases from V and 5 bases from J; junction bases left unmatched: 8. Germline V gene lookup returns CDR1 MNHNY and CDR2 SVGAGI (reference sequence). CDR3 length: 12 amino acids. This CDR3 is CAGQGGRYGYTF. DNA of the CDR3: TGTGCCGGCCAAGGGGGCCGGTATGGCTACACCTTC.

This chain joins TRBV5-5 and TRBJ1-5; no firm D call. This CDR3 is built from 13 residues. Germline V gene data show CDR1 as SGHKS and CDR2 as YYEKEE (reference sequence). V was shortened by 2 bases and J by 5 bases, with 8 bases between the two germline ends. The CDR3 protein is CASSFEGDQPQHF. The CDR3 DNA reads as TGTGCCAGCAGCTTCGAGGGAGATCAGCCCCAGCATTTT.

The chain joins TRBV10-3 to TRBJ2-1, with TRBD2 matching over 12 bases. Germline-derived CDR1 and CDR2 are ENHRY and SYGVKD. The CDR3 runs 13 residues. Trimming at V came to 8 bases and at J to 7 bases, leaving 3 bases not matched to a gene. This CDR3 is CAIETSGGNEQFF. The CDR3 bases are TGTGCCATCGAAACTAGCGGGGGGAATGAGCAGTTCTTC.

The CDR3 region is CASRGQGAYGYTF. CDR3 nucleotides: TGTGCCAGCAGAGGACAGGGGGCCTATGGCTACACCTTC. The rearrangement joins TRBV6-5 to TRBJ1-2, with 11 bases matching TRBD1. Germline trimming cut 6 bases from V and 4 bases from J; bases unmatched to any gene: 1. Germline V gene lookup returns CDR1 MNHEY and CDR2 SVGAGI. This CDR3 is built from 13 residues.

This CDR3 reads CASSLGGGPYEQFF. CDR3 nucleotide sequence: TGTGCCAGCAGCTTAGGGGGGGGGCCCTATGAGCAGTTCTTC. The genes are TRBV7-9 and TRBJ2-1; TRBD2 might be the D (7 bases). This CDR3 is 14 amino acids long. The V gene's germline CDR1 is SEHNR and CDR2 FQNEAQ (reference sequence). The V end was cut by 1 base, the J end by 8 bases, with 12 bases between.

This clone was found once. The V and J genes are TRBV10-1 and TRBJ2-1; no clear D gene. The germline V gene encodes CDR1 WNHNN and CDR2 SYGVQD (reference sequence). Trimming shortened V by 4 bases and J by 9 bases, and 7 bases separated the two germline ends. This CDR3 is built from 11 residues. The CDR3 DNA sequence: TGCGCCAGCAGTGGAGGATTTGAGCAGTTCTTC. Residues: CASSGGFEQFF.

This clone came up once. V usage is TRBV11-2 and J usage is TRBJ2-4, with 10 bases fitting TRBD2. Germline CDR1 SGHAT, CDR2 FQNNGV. The J segment lost 4 bases and the V segment lost 2 bases, leaving 8 bases of the junction unmatched. CDR3 length: 17 amino acids. CDR3 nucleotide sequence: TGTGCCAGCAGCTTAAGCCCTAGCGGGGGACCTAAAAACATTCAGTACTTC. This codes for CASSLSPSGGPKNIQYF.

The chain employs TRBV30 and TRBJ2-3; D is possibly TRBD2 (6 bases). This CDR3 is 15 amino acids long. V lost 1 base to trimming and J lost 8 bases, with 19 bases between them. Looked up from germline, CDR1 is GTSNPN and CDR2 is SVGIG (reference sequence). CDR3 region: CAWSARGLAGGTQYF. The CDR3 DNA reads TGTGCCTGGAGTGCGCGGGGACTTGCTGGGGGTACGCAGTATTTT.